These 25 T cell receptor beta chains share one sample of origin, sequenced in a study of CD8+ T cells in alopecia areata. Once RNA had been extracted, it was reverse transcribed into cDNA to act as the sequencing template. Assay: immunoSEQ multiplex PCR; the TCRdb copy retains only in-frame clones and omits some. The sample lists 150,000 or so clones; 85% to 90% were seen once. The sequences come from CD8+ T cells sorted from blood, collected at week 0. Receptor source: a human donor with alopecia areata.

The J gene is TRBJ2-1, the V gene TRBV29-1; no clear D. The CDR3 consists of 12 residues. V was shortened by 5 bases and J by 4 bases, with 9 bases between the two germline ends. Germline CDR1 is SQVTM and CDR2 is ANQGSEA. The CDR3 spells CSVPTAYNEQFF. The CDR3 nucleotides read TGCAGCGTTCCAACAGCTTACAATGAGCAGTTCTTC.

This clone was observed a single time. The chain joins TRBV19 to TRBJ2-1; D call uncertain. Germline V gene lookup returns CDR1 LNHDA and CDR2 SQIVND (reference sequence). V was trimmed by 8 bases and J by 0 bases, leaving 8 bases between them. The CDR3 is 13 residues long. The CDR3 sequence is CASDDGSYNEQFF. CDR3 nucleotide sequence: TGTGCCAGTGATGACGGCTCCTACAATGAGCAGTTCTTC.

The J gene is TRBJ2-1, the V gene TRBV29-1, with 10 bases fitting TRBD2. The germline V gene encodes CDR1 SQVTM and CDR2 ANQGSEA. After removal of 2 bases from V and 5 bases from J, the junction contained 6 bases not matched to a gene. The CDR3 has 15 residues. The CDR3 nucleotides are TGCAGCGTTGAACCGGGACTAGCGACCAACAATGAGCAGTTCTTC. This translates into CSVEPGLATNNEQFF.

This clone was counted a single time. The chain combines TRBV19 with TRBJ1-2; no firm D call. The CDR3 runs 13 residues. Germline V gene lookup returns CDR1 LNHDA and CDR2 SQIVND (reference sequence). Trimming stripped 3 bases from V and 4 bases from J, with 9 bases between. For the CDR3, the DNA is TGTGCCAGTAGTATGACTGCAAGCTATGGCTACACCTTC. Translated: CASSMTASYGYTF.

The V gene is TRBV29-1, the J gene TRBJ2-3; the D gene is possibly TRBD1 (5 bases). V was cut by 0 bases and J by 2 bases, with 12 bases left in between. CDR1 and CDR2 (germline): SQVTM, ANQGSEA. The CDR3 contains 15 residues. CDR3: CSVEDPAGLTDTQYF. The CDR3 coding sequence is TGCAGCGTTGAAGATCCTGCAGGGCTCACAGATACGCAGTATTTT.

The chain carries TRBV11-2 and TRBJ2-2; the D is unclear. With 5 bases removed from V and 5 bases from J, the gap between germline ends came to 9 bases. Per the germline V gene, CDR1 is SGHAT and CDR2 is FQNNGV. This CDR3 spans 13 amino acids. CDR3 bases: TGTGCCAGCAGCCCCCTGGCTACCGGGGAGCTGTTTTTT. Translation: CASSPLATGELFF.

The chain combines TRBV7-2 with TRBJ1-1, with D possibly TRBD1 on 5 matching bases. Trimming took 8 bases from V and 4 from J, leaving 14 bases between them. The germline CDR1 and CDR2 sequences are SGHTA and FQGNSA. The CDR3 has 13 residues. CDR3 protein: CASYSGLGTEAFF. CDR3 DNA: TGTGCCAGCTACTCGGGGCTGGGCACTGAAGCTTTCTTT.

The CDR3 region has the DNA TGCAGCGTCGATGGGGCGGGGGGTTACAATGAGCAGTTCTTC. Protein: CSVDGAGGYNEQFF. This sequence joins TRBV29-1 and TRBJ2-1; TRBD2 matches at 8 bases. This CDR3 contains 14 residues. The V segment lost 6 bases and the J segment 4 bases; nucleotides outside the gene matches: 8. Per the germline V gene, CDR1 is SQVTM and CDR2 is ANQGSEA.

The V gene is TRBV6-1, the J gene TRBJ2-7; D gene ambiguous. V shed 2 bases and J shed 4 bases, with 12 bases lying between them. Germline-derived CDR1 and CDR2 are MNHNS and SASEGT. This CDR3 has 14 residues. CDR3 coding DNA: TGTGCCAGCAGTGAAATGTGGGGTCTATACGAGCAGTACTTC. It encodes CASSEMWGLYEQYF.

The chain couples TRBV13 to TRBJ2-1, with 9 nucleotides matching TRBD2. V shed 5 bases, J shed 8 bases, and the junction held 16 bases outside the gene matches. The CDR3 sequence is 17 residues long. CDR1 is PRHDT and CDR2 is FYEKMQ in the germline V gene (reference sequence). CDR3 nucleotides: TGTGCCAGCAGCCAACAAACCCCGGGGACTAGCCACCATGAGCAGTTCTTC. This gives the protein CASSQQTPGTSHHEQFF.

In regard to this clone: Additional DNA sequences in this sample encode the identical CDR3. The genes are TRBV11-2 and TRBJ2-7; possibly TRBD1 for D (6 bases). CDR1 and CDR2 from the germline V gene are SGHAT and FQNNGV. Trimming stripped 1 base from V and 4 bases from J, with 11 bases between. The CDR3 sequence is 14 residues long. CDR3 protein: CASSLGQGGYEQYF. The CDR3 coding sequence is TGTGCCAGCAGCTTAGGTCAAGGGGGTTACGAGCAGTACTTC.

CDR3 nucleotide sequence: TGTGCCAGCAGTTACTCGTGGGGAGCTGGCACAGATACGCAGTATTTT. Protein sequence: CASSYSWGAGTDTQYF. The J gene is TRBJ2-3, the V gene TRBV6-5; the D gene is possibly TRBD2 (5 bases). V lost 0 bases and J lost 1, with 11 bases in between. The length of the CDR3 is 16 residues. Germline V gives CDR1 MNHEY, CDR2 SVGAGI.

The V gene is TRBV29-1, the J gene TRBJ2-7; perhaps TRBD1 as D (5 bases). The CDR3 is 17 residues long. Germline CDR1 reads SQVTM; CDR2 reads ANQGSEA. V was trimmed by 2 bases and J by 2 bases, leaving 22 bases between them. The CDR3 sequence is CSVELVLRTGGAYEQYF. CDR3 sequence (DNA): TGCAGCGTTGAACTTGTATTGAGAACAGGTGGGGCCTACGAGCAGTACTTC.

CDR3 in DNA: TGTGCCAGCAGGGGACTAGCGGAGATCACAGATACGCAGTATTTT. Protein sequence: CASRGLAEITDTQYF. The chain couples TRBV7-9 to TRBJ2-3, with 11 bases aligning to TRBD2. Germline assignment: CDR1 SEHNR and CDR2 FQNEAQ (reference sequence). With 6 bases clipped from V and 2 bases from J, the junction kept 4 bases outside the gene matches. This CDR3 contains 15 residues.

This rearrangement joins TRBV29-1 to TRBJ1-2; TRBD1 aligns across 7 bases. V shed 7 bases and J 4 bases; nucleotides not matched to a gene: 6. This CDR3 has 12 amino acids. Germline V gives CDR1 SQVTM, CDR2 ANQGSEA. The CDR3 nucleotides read TGCAGCGCAAGACAGGGAATCTATGGCTACACCTTC. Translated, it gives CSARQGIYGYTF. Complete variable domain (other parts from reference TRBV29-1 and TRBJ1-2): SAVISQKPSRDICQRGTSLTIQCQVDSQVTMMFWYRQQPGQSLTLIATANQGSEATYESGFVIDKFPISRPNLTFSTLTVSNMSPEDSSIYLCSARQGIYGYTFGSGTRLTVV.

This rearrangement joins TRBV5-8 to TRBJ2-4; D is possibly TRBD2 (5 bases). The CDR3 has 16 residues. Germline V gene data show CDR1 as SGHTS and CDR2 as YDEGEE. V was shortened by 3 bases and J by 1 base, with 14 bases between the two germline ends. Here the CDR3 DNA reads TGTGCCAGCAGCTCTTGGGGAGCGGCGGCCAAAAACATTCAGTACTTC. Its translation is CASSSWGAAAKNIQYF.

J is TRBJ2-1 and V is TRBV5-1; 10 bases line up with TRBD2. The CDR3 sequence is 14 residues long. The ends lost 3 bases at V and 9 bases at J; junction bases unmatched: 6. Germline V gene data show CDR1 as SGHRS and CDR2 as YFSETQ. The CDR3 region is CASSSAGLATEQFF. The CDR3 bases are TGCGCCAGCAGCTCCGCGGGACTAGCGACTGAGCAGTTCTTC.

The CDR3 here is CASRTGPSYEQYF. DNA of the CDR3: TGTGCCAGCAGAACGGGGCCTTCCTACGAGCAGTACTTC. The chain has TRBV5-6 and TRBJ2-7; D tentatively reads TRBD1 or TRBD2 (5 bases each). The germline V gene has CDR1 SGHDT and CDR2 YYEEEE. Deletions cut 5 bases from V and 1 base from J, with 10 bases between. The CDR3 covers 13 residues.

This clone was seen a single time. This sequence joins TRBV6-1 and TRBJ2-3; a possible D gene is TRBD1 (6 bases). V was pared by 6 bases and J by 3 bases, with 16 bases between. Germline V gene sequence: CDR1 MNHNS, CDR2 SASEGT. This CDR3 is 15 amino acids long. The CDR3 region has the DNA TGTGCCAGCAGCCTCCCGACAGGACTTACAGATACGCAGTATTTT. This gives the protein CASSLPTGLTDTQYF.

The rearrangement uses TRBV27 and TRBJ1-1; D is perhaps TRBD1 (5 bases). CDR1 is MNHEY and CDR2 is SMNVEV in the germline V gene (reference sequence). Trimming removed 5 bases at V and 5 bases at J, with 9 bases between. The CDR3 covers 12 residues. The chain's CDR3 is CASSAGRTEAFF. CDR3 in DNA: TGTGCCAGCAGTGCAGGGCGAACTGAAGCTTTCTTT.

The CDR3 region is CASSTAGPKTGELFF. The DNA of the CDR3 is TGTGCCAGCAGTACCGCCGGACCCAAAACCGGGGAGCTGTTTTTT. The chain carries TRBV6-5 and TRBJ2-2; D not certain. Germline V gene sequence: CDR1 MNHEY, CDR2 SVGAGI. Trimming took 5 bases from V and 5 from J, leaving 15 bases between them. CDR3 length: 15 amino acids.

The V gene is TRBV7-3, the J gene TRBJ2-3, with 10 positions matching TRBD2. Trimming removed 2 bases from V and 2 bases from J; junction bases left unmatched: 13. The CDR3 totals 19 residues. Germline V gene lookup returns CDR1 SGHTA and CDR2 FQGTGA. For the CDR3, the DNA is TGTGCCAGCAGCTTATCTATAAGCGGGGGGGCCCCCCCCACAGATACGCAGTATTTT. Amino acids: CASSLSISGGAPPTDTQYF.

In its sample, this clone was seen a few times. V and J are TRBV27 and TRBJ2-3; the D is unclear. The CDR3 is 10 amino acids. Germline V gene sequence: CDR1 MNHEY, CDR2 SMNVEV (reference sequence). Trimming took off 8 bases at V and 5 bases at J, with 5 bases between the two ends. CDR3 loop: CASGRDTQYF. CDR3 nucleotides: TGTGCCAGCGGAAGAGATACGCAGTATTTT.

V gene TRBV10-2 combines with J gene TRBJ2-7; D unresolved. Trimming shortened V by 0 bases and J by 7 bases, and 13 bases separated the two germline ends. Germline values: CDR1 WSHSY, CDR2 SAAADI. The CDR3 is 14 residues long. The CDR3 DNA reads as TGCGCCAGCAGTGAGTCAATACAGCATTTTGAGCAGTACTTC. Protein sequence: CASSESIQHFEQYF.

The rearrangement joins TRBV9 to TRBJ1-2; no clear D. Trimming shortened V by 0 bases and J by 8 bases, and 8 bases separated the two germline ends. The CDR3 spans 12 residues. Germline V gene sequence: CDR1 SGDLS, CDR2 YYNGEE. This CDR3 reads CASSVVARGYTF. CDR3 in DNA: TGTGCCAGCAGCGTAGTAGCTCGGGGCTACACCTTC.